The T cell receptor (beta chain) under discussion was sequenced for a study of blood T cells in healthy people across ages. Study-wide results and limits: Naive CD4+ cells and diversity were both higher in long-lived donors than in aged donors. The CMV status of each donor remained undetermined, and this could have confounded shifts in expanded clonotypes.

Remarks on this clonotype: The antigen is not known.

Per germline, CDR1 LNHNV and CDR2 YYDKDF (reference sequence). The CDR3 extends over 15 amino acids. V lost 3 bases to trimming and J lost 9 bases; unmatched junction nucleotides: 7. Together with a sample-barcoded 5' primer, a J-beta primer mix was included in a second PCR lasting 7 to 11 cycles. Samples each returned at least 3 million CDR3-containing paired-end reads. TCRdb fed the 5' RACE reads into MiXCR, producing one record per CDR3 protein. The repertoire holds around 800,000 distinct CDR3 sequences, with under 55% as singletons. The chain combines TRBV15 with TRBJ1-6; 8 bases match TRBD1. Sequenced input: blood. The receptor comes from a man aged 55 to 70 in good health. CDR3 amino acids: CATSRGGQGISPLHF. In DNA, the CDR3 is TGTGCCACCAGCAGGGGAGGACAGGGAATTTCACCCCTCCACTTT.